The next 9 T cell receptor beta chains were all read from a single sample in a study of blood T cell repertoires in COVID-19. Sequenced by immunoSEQ multiplex PCR; TCRdb stores in-frame clones only, minus some. The data contain about 170,000 clones, around four fifths of them seen just once; the ten biggest clones take up roughly 2.7%. Sequenced: peripheral blood. The receptors were sampled from a woman of 80 years or more with COVID-19, enrolled during active disease.

This clone was seen just once. V is TRBV28 and J is TRBJ2-1; tentative D call: TRBD2 (5 bases). The CDR3 spans 14 residues. V dropped 5 bases and J dropped 0 bases, with 8 bases sitting between them. Germline V lookup: CDR1 MDHEN, CDR2 SYDVKM. The CDR3 sequence: CASSTRVSYNEQFF. The DNA of the CDR3 is TGTGCCAGCAGTACGAGGGTCTCCTACAATGAGCAGTTCTTC.

J is TRBJ2-7 and V is TRBV15; TRBD1 is a possible D gene (6 bases). Germline assignment: CDR1 LNHNV and CDR2 YYDKDF (reference sequence). Trimming pared 0 bases from V and 4 bases from J, leaving 22 bases between. The CDR3 spans 18 residues. CDR3 DNA: TGTGCCACCAGCAGAGATCCGGGAAGGGCCCAAGGGGGATACGAGCAGTACTTC. Its translation is CATSRDPGRAQGGYEQYF.

This rearrangement joins TRBV30 to TRBJ1-4; 10 bases agree with TRBD1. Germline CDR1 reads GTSNPN; CDR2 reads SVGIG (reference sequence). The ends lost 7 bases at V and 5 bases at J; junction bases unmatched: 10. The CDR3 runs to 15 residues. CDR3 coding DNA: TGTGCCTACTCACGTCTGGGACAGGGGAATGAAAAACTGTTTTTT. Translation: CAYSRLGQGNEKLFF.

The V gene is TRBV19, the J gene TRBJ1-2, with no clear D. The CDR3 is 13 amino acids. Trimming shortened V by 6 bases and J by 5 bases, and 13 bases separated the two germline ends. Germline V lookup: CDR1 LNHDA, CDR2 SQIVND (reference sequence). DNA for the CDR3: TGTGCCAGTAGCCAGCCAGGAGGATATGGCTACACCTTC. Translation: CASSQPGGYGYTF.

The rearrangement links TRBV10-3 to TRBJ2-7; 8 bases align to TRBD1. Germline CDR1 is ENHRY and CDR2 is SYGVKD. The ends lost 6 bases at V and 6 bases at J; junction bases unmatched: 19. This CDR3 is built from 17 residues. The CDR3 protein is CAIRTISGGANFSEQYF. The DNA for the CDR3 is TGTGCCATCAGGACGATTTCAGGGGGCGCGAATTTTAGCGAGCAGTACTTC.

This chain joins TRBV7-2 and TRBJ2-3, with D possibly being TRBD2 (6 bases). The CDR3 consists of 15 residues. The V gene lost 6 bases and the J gene lost 2 bases, with 15 bases spanning the gap. The germline gives CDR1 SGHTA, CDR2 FQGNSA. The DNA for the CDR3 is TGTGCCAGCAGGTCACGGGAGACTTTCACAGATACGCAGTATTTT. Its protein product is CASRSRETFTDTQYF. Full variable domain (remainder filled in from reference TRBV7-2 and TRBJ2-3): GAGVSQSPSNKVTEKGKDVELRCDPISGHTALYWYRQSLGQGLEFLIYFQGNSAPDKSGLPSDRFSAERTGGSVSTLTIQRTQQEDSAVYLCASRSRETFTDTQYFGPGTRLTVL.

V usage is TRBV19 and J usage is TRBJ1-2, with 9 nucleotides matching TRBD1. Germline V gives CDR1 LNHDA, CDR2 SQIVND (reference sequence). The CDR3 sequence is 15 residues long. V trimming: 6 bases; J trimming: 4 bases; junction bases outside the gene matches: 9. As DNA, the CDR3 is TGTGCCAGTAGCCGGACAGGGGCACGTGGCTATGGCTACACCTTC. This codes for CASSRTGARGYGYTF.

This clone has only one observation. The chain joins TRBV27 to TRBJ1-4; tentative D call: TRBD1 (6 bases). V lost 6 bases and J 0 bases, leaving 11 bases between the germline ends. This CDR3 spans 15 amino acids. Germline loops: CDR1 MNHEY, CDR2 SMNVEV (reference sequence). The CDR3 sequence: CASSVRGTTNEKLFF. The CDR3 DNA reads TGTGCCAGCAGCGTCAGGGGTACAACTAATGAAAAACTGTTTTTT.

The rearrangement uses TRBV28 and TRBJ1-5; weak D call: TRBD1 (6 bases). Trimming took 4 bases from V and 3 from J, leaving 13 bases between them. Germline CDR1 and CDR2: MDHEN and SYDVKM. The CDR3 loop spans 15 amino acids. For the CDR3, the DNA is TGTGCCAGCAGTTCCGGGACACTGGACAATCAGCCCCAGCATTTT. Residues: CASSSGTLDNQPQHF.